The next 28 T cell receptor beta chains were all read from a single sample in a study of Ad26.COV2.S vaccination and SARS-CoV-2 variants. Documented treatment: 19 received Ad26.COV2.S at low or high dose, single or two shots; several received placebo; per-sample allocation not given. After the first vaccine or placebo injection, samples were drawn on day 63. Profiling relied on immunoSEQ multiplex PCR, and the TCRdb table lists in-frame clones only, not all of them. This sample has hundreds of thousands of clones, with 85% to 90% found just once. The input for sequencing was peripheral blood, taken in a trial of Ad26.COV2.S vaccine versus placebo. The receptors were gathered from a person aged 18-65 years who received the Ad26.COV2.S COVID-19 vaccine or a placebo.

The V and J genes are TRBV23-1 and TRBJ1-5, with D uncertain. TRBV23-1 is identified as an open reading frame with a role that is uncertain. There are 16 residues in the CDR3. Trimming stripped 6 bases from V and 1 base from J, with 16 bases between. The CDR3 loop reads CASSPMGHRSNQPQHF. The CDR3 nucleotides are TGCGCCAGCAGCCCTATGGGCCATCGGAGCAATCAGCCCCAGCATTTT.

CDR3 DNA sequence: TGCGCCAGCAGCAATGGACTAGCGGGAGCGACAGATACGCAGTATTTT. Translating gives CASSNGLAGATDTQYF. This chain links TRBV5-1 with TRBJ2-3; 13 bases are shared with TRBD2. Germline CDR1 reads SGHRS; CDR2 reads YFSETQ. The CDR3 is 16 amino acids. Trimming cost V 4 bases and J 3 bases; bases outside gene matches: 5.

V and J are TRBV29-1 and TRBJ2-5; the D is unclear. CDR1 and CDR2 from the germline V gene are SQVTM and ANQGSEA. The CDR3 length is 14 residues. Trimming pared 6 bases from V and 4 bases from J, leaving 18 bases between. CDR3 loop: CSVRDPNKSETQYF. The CDR3, as DNA: TGCAGCGTCCGAGATCCCAATAAATCAGAGACCCAGTACTTC.

The CDR3 reads CASSFQPGQGRSYEQYV. The DNA of the CDR3 is TGTGCCAGCAGCTTCCAACCGGGACAGGGACGCTCCTACGAGCAGTACGTC. V usage is TRBV7-9 and J usage is TRBJ2-7; 9 bases fit TRBD1. Trimming at V came to 3 bases and at J to 0 bases, leaving 9 bases not matched to a gene. There are 17 residues in the CDR3. Germline CDR1 and CDR2: SEHNR and FQNEAQ (reference sequence).

This chain links TRBV5-6 with TRBJ1-1; D is unclear. The CDR3 has 14 residues. The V gene lost 0 bases and the J gene lost 4 bases, with 10 bases spanning the gap. Germline CDR1 is SGHDT and CDR2 is YYEEEE. CDR3 amino acids: CASSLGGSLTEAFF. The CDR3 nucleotides read TGTGCCAGCAGCTTGGGCGGTTCCCTCACTGAAGCTTTCTTT.

This rearrangement joins TRBV2 to TRBJ2-7; D gene ambiguous. The CDR3 covers 12 residues. The V and J ends lost 8 bases and 1 base respectively, with 9 bases between them. Germline assignment: CDR1 SNHLY and CDR2 FYNNEI. The chain's CDR3 is CASRAGSYEQYV. CDR3 in DNA: TGTGCCAGCCGGGCAGGATCCTACGAGCAGTACGTC.

CDR3 region: CASSRRGNEQFF. The CDR3 coding sequence is TGTGCCAGCAGCCGCAGGGGGAATGAGCAGTTCTTC. This chain connects TRBV7-2 to TRBJ2-1; 7 nucleotides agree with TRBD1. V gave up 5 bases and J gave up 7 bases; unmatched junction bases: 2. In germline, CDR1 is SGHTA, CDR2 FQGNSA. This CDR3 contains 12 residues.

This rearrangement joins TRBV6-2 or TRBV6-3 to TRBJ2-5, with 10 positions matching TRBD2. The CDR3 spans 15 residues. V gave up 7 bases and J gave up 5 bases; unmatched junction bases: 10. CDR1 and CDR2 from the germline V gene are MNHEY and SVGEGT. The CDR3 coding sequence is TGTGCCAGCACCCCACCCAGCGGGGGGGAGGAGACCCAGTACTTC. It translates to CASTPPSGGEETQYF.

The chain couples TRBV5-1 to TRBJ2-7; no clear D gene. The ends were cut back, 2 bases at V and 2 bases at J, with 11 bases in the middle. Germline V CDR1 and CDR2: SGHRS, YFSETQ. The CDR3 is made up of 14 amino acids. The CDR3 spells CASSFWPAPYEQYV. The CDR3 nucleotides read TGCGCCAGCAGCTTTTGGCCGGCCCCCTACGAGCAGTACGTC.

J is TRBJ1-1 and V is TRBV5-1; weak D call: TRBD1 (6 bases). Germline assignment: CDR1 SGHRS and CDR2 YFSETQ. This CDR3 has 16 residues. Between the trimmed V and J ends, which lost 0 bases and 5 bases, there was a span of 17 bases. Written as DNA, the CDR3 is TGCGCCAGCAGCTTGGCCGGTAGGGGGGGCACAACTGAAGCTTTCTTT. Its protein is CASSLAGRGGTTEAFF.

The chain is built from TRBV9 and TRBJ2-1, with TRBD2 identical over 11 bases. The CDR3 sequence is 18 residues long. Germline values: CDR1 SGDLS, CDR2 YYNGEE. V dropped 0 bases and J dropped 4; count of bases not matched to a gene: 9. The CDR3 region is CASSVAWLAGGPYNEQFF. CDR3 DNA: TGTGCCAGCAGCGTAGCATGGCTAGCGGGGGGTCCTTACAATGAGCAGTTCTTC.

The chain has TRBV5-4 and TRBJ2-7; D ambiguous. CDR3 length: 14 amino acids. CDR1 is SGHNT and CDR2 is YYREEE in the germline V gene (reference sequence). With 1 base removed from V and 4 bases from J, the gap between germline ends came to 12 bases. In DNA, the CDR3 is TGTGCCAGCAGCTTGATGGGCAGGCAGTACGAGCAGTACTTC. Translating it yields CASSLMGRQYEQYF. Combining the CDR3 with reference TRBV5-4 and TRBJ2-7 gives the whole variable domain ETGVTQSPTHLIKTRGQQVTLRCSSQSGHNTVSWYQQALGQGPQFIFQYYREEENGRGNFPPRFSGLQFPNYSSELNVNALELDDSALYLCASSLMGRQYEQYFGPGTRLTVT.

The chain has TRBV6-5 and TRBJ2-1; the D is unclear. The germline gives CDR1 MNHEY, CDR2 SVGAGI. V lost 2 bases and J lost 7, with 12 bases in between. The CDR3 runs to 14 residues. The CDR3 reads CASSYLSSRNEQFF. In DNA form, the CDR3 reads TGTGCCAGCAGTTACCTTTCCTCGCGGAATGAGCAGTTCTTC.

This clone appeared once. The J gene is TRBJ1-1, the V gene TRBV4-3; possibly TRBD1 for D (6 bases). In germline, CDR1 is LGHNA, CDR2 YSLEER. The CDR3 totals 17 residues. Trimming removed 0 bases from V and 5 bases from J, with 19 bases in between. In DNA, the CDR3 is TGCGCCAGCAGCCAAGATAAGGGGGACGGGGTAAGGACTGAAGCTTTCTTT. Protein: CASSQDKGDGVRTEAFF.

The chain recombines TRBV2 with TRBJ1-1, with D uncertain. The V and J ends lost 5 bases and 1 base respectively, with 17 bases between them. The CDR3 is made up of 16 amino acids. Germline assignment: CDR1 SNHLY and CDR2 FYNNEI. The CDR3 sequence is CASSPPEGGANTEAFF. CDR3 sequence (DNA): TGTGCCAGCAGTCCCCCCGAGGGAGGTGCGAACACTGAAGCTTTCTTT.

The sample holds one count of this clone. The chain combines TRBV2 with TRBJ2-3; D ambiguous. Germline assignment: CDR1 SNHLY and CDR2 FYNNEI. V lost 0 bases and J lost 3, with 7 bases in between. The CDR3 totals 14 residues. CDR3 protein: CASSEAWGTDTQYF. Here the CDR3 DNA reads TGTGCCAGCAGTGAAGCATGGGGTACAGATACGCAGTATTTT.

The chain recombines TRBV24-1 with TRBJ1-2; 9 bases are shared with TRBD1. J was trimmed by 2 bases and V by 0 bases; bases with no gene match: 9. Germline V lookup: CDR1 KGHDR, CDR2 SFDVKD. CDR3 length equals 18 residues. The CDR3 loop reads CATSDLSDRGRENYGYTF. DNA of the CDR3: TGTGCCACCAGTGATTTGTCGGACAGGGGAAGGGAAAACTATGGCTACACCTTC.

The chain has TRBV24-1 and TRBJ2-3; D not resolved. The CDR3 contains 16 residues. Per germline, CDR1 KGHDR and CDR2 SFDVKD. Trimming cost V 0 bases and J 4 bases, with 13 bases left between them. The CDR3 DNA sequence: TGTGCCACCAGTGATTTGGACCCCAGCCCCCCAGATACGCAGTATTTT. Its translation: CATSDLDPSPPDTQYF.

This sequence joins TRBV4-3 and TRBJ2-7; TRBD2 might be the D (5 bases). The V end was cut by 0 bases, the J end by 5 bases, with 17 bases between. This CDR3 spans 16 amino acids. CDR1 LGHNA and CDR2 YSLEER come from the germline V gene. CDR3 loop: CASSQDSSGKSDEQYF. The CDR3, as DNA: TGCGCCAGCAGCCAAGATTCCAGCGGAAAGTCAGACGAGCAGTACTTC.

The rearrangement uses TRBV29-1 and TRBJ2-5, with D possibly TRBD2 on 5 matching bases. CDR1 and CDR2 from the germline V gene are SQVTM and ANQGSEA. Trimming stripped 3 bases from V and 4 bases from J, with 15 bases between. The CDR3 has 14 residues. The chain's CDR3 is CSVDMGVGLETQYF. The CDR3 nucleotides are TGCAGCGTTGATATGGGAGTCGGTTTAGAGACCCAGTACTTC.

As DNA, the CDR3 is TGTGCCAGCAGCCGACAGGACCGCTCCGGCTACACCTTC. Translation gives CASSRQDRSGYTF. The rearrangement uses TRBV5-4 and TRBJ1-2, with a possible D match to TRBD1 (6 bases). Per the germline V gene, CDR1 is SGHNT and CDR2 is YYREEE (reference sequence). This CDR3 has 13 residues. Trimming stripped 4 bases from V and 8 bases from J, with 15 bases between. Together with reference TRBV5-4 and TRBJ1-2, the CDR3 gives the full variable domain: ETGVTQSPTHLIKTRGQQVTLRCSSQSGHNTVSWYQQALGQGPQFIFQYYREEENGRGNFPPRFSGLQFPNYSSELNVNALELDDSALYLCASSRQDRSGYTFGSGTRLTVV.

The J gene is TRBJ1-4, the V gene TRBV7-2; D uncertain. V gave up 5 bases and J gave up 7 bases, with 17 bases separating them. Germline V gene data show CDR1 as SGHTA and CDR2 as FQGNSA. The CDR3 is 15 residues long. CDR3 in amino acids: CASSLPGRRGEKLFF. The CDR3 DNA is TGTGCCAGCAGCCTCCCGGGAAGAAGAGGTGAAAAACTGTTTTTT.

By share, this clone ranks as medium-sized. Other DNA sequences within the sample encode an identical CDR3. The chain joins TRBV4-1 to TRBJ2-7; tentative D call: TRBD1 (6 bases). Germline V lookup: CDR1 MGHRA, CDR2 YSYEKL. The ends were cut back, 0 bases at V and 0 bases at J, with 9 bases in the middle. The CDR3 loop spans 15 amino acids. The CDR3 here is CASSQEGQLSYEQYF. The DNA of the CDR3 is TGCGCCAGCAGCCAAGAAGGACAGCTCTCCTACGAGCAGTACTTC.

This chain links TRBV7-9 with TRBJ2-2, with D perhaps assigned TRBD1 or TRBD2 (5 bases each). This CDR3 has 17 residues. CDR1 SEHNR and CDR2 FQNEAQ come from the germline V gene (reference sequence). With 1 base removed from V and 5 bases from J, the gap between germline ends came to 17 bases. This chain's CDR3 is CASSLEQPDWGTGELFF. CDR3 sequence (DNA): TGTGCCAGCAGCTTAGAACAGCCGGACTGGGGGACCGGGGAGCTGTTTTTT.

The chain joins TRBV21-1 to TRBJ2-1; TRBD2 is the table's D call, not checked against the DNA. TRBV21-1 is assigned pseudogene status. The CDR3 loop spans 15 amino acids. In DNA form, the CDR3 reads TGTGCCAGCAGCCAACTAGCGGGAGGGCCGAATGAGCAGTTCTTC. Residues: CASSQLAGGPNEQFF.

The chain is built from TRBV7-3 and TRBJ2-5, with D maybe TRBD2 (6 bases). V was shortened by 4 bases and J by 5 bases, with 14 bases between the two germline ends. The CDR3 has 14 amino acids. Germline values: CDR1 SGHTA, CDR2 FQGTGA. The CDR3 spells CASSSSGFGETQYF. The CDR3 DNA is TGTGCCAGCAGCTCAAGCGGGTTCGGGGAGACCCAGTACTTC.

The J gene is TRBJ2-3, the V gene TRBV7-2; D not certain. CDR1 is SGHTA and CDR2 is FQGNSA in the germline V gene. The length of the CDR3 is 16 residues. V was shortened by 6 bases and J by 0 bases, with 16 bases between the two germline ends. In DNA, the CDR3 is TGTGCCAGCAGATCACACCGGGCCTCCAGCACAGATACGCAGTATTTT. Amino acids: CASRSHRASSTDTQYF.

This clone was observed a single time. The J gene is TRBJ2-7, the V gene TRBV10-3, with 9 bases that match TRBD1. V was clipped by 7 bases and J by 0 bases; unmatched bases: 7. CDR3 size: 15 residues. Germline V lookup: CDR1 ENHRY, CDR2 SYGVKD. CDR3 in amino acids: CAIKRQGGSSYEQYF. The CDR3 nucleotides are TGTGCCATCAAAAGACAGGGGGGAAGCTCCTACGAGCAGTACTTC.